The present TCR beta chain was sequenced within a study of blood T cell repertoires in COVID-19. Study-level information: COVID-19 samples from acute and convalescent phases originated in the United States, Italy and Spain. Sources were T cells, B-cell-depleted T cells, or PBMCs; the material itself was cDNA or gDNA.

This CDR3 is 13 amino acids long. Germline V lookup: CDR1 SGHRS, CDR2 YFSETQ. V shed 4 bases and J 6 bases; nucleotides not matched to a gene: 5. Clinical history as reported by participants underpinned cohort assignment. In the source study's methods: From reference gene primer amplification, estimates of nucleated cell counts were derived. Some clones are missing from TCRdb's copy, which holds only in-frame ones; the method was immunoSEQ multiplex PCR. V and J calls and clone size follow that table, whereas D and trimming were derived from the DNA. The data hold fewer than 250,000 clones, with 85% observed a single time.

This chain uses TRBV5-1 with TRBJ1-2, with 8 bases identical to TRBD1. Material: PBMCs or T cells enriched from blood (not recorded which). The TCR comes from a woman in her 50s with acute COVID-19. The CDR3 sequence: CASSQDRVDGYTF. The DNA of the CDR3 is TGCGCCAGCAGCCAGGACAGGGTGGATGGCTACACCTTC.